This T cell receptor beta chain was found in a study of OX40 agonist ivuxolimab in advanced cancers. In the study overall: Ivuxolimab was an agonistic, fully human IgG2 monoclonal antibody directed against OX40 (CD134), a costimulatory receptor. Patients were allowed to have had prior anti-PD-1, anti-PD-L1 or anti-CTLA-4 therapy, and more than 35% of the dose-escalation patients had been treated with checkpoint inhibitors. Of the 50 to 55 patients in dose escalation, 19 had hepatocellular carcinoma, about 15 had melanoma, 9 had renal cell carcinoma and 9 had head and neck cancer. The paper reports the monotherapy dose-escalation portion (N of about 51 patients) of the phase I ivuxolimab trial. Partial responses were achieved by three dose-escalation patients, of whom one had hepatocellular carcinoma and two had cutaneous melanoma. Intravenous ivuxolimab was administered to patients every 2 weeks at six dose levels: 0.01, 0.1, 0.3, 1.5, 3 and 10 mg/kg. The purpose of peripheral TCRbeta sequencing was to test whether ivuxolimab changed TCR sequence diversity and led to clonal T-cell expansion. In the dose-escalation cohort, more than 80% of patients were male, and the mean age was around 65 years with a range of roughly 23 to 79.

The trial excluded patients who had a history of autoimmune disease or who were on systemic immunosuppression. Peripheral blood for TCR sequencing was collected from all dose cohorts at baseline, on cycle 4 day 1, and on cycle 7 day 1. Samples were obtained from an open-label, multicenter, first-in-human phase I dose-escalation trial of ivuxolimab. Adults with locally advanced or metastatic melanoma, renal cell, hepatocellular, or head and neck squamous cell carcinoma were enrolled in the trial. CD4+ and CD8+ T cells were sorted separately from peripheral blood before TCR sequencing. CDR1 and CDR2 are drawn from the germline V gene: MDHEN, SYDVKM. Trimming accounts for 6 bases at V and 3 bases at J, while the number of junction bases matched to no gene is 9. Including the terminal cysteine and phenylalanine, the CDR3 comprises 16 residues. Only the CDR3 DNA stays, 48 bases, in frame from base 1. The study at large found these results: Which antigens the clonally expanded peripheral T cells were specific for was not determined. In partial responders in the 0.1-3.0 mg/kg groups, normalized peripheral clonal expansion was found to be among the lowest, especially among CD8+ T cells. On average, CD8+ T cells showed more expanded clones than CD4+ T cells after ivuxolimab. At doses from 0.1 to 3.0 mg/kg, clonal expansion was seen in both CD4+ and CD8+ blood T cells between baseline and week 6. Low levels of normalized T-cell clonal expansion were also seen in some nonresponding patients.

Genomic DNA was extracted from sorted cells for sequencing of the TCRbeta CDR3 region. The immunoSEQ Assay was used to sequence the TCRbeta CDR3 regions. TCRdb limited this immuneACCESS table to in-frame rearrangements with V and J called. A share of clones is missing; checked studies link under half to unresolved V genes, and the rest is unexplained. In this sample the table shows about 64,000 clones, roughly 86% of which occur a single time. The ten largest clonotypes hold 2.8% of the sample. As regards this clone: Its antigen is not yet known. No base qualities exist here, and no much larger clone lies one base off it.

The TCR sequence derives from an adult with an advanced solid tumor such as melanoma, head and neck, liver or kidney cancer. Sequenced material: CD4+ or CD8+ T cells sorted from blood, taken in a trial of the OX40 agonist ivuxolimab. Recombination linked TRBV28 to TRBJ1-3; 9 bases in the middle match TRBD1. The DNA reads as follows: TGTGCCAGCAGCTCCTCGGGACAGGGCAATGGAAACACCATATATTTT. The translation is CASSSSGQGNGNTIYF.